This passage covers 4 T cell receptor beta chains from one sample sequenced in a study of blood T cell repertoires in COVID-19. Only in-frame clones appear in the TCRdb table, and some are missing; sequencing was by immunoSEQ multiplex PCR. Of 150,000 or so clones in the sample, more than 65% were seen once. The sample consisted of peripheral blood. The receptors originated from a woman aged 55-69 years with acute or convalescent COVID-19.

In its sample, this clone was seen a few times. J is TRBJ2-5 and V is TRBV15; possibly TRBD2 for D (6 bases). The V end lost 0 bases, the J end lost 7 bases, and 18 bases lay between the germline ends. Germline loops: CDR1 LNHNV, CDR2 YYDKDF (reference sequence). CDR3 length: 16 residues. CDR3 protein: CATSRDPPTGGGTQYF. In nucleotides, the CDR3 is TGTGCCACCAGCAGAGATCCCCCGACTGGGGGAGGGACCCAGTACTTC.

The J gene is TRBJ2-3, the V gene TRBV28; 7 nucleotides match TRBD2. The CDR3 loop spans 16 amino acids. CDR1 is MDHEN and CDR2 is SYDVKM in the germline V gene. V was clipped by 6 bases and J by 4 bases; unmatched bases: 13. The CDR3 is CASRPREWKTPDTQYF. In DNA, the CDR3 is TGTGCCAGCAGACCGCGGGAGTGGAAGACTCCAGATACGCAGTATTTT.

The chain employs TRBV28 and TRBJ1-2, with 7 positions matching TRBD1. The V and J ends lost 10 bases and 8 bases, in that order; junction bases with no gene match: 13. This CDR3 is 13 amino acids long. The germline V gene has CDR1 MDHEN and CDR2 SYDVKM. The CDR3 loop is CATPREGAGGYTF. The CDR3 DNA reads TGTGCCACCCCCCGGGAGGGGGCCGGAGGCTACACCTTC.

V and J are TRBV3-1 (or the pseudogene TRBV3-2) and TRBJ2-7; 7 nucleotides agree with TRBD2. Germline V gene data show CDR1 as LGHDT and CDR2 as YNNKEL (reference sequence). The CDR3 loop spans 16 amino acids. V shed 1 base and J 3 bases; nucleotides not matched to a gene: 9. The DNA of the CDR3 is TGTGCCAGCAGCCAAGGTCTAGCGGTGGGTGGCTACGAGCAGTACTTC. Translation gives CASSQGLAVGGYEQYF.